These 3 T cell receptor beta chains were all obtained from the same sample, sequenced in a study of OX40 agonist ivuxolimab in advanced cancers. This table comes from immunoSEQ multiplex PCR, and its TCRdb copy is limited to in-frame clones, with some not included. This table holds some 51,000 clones, around 87% found once. The source was CD4+ or CD8+ T cells sorted from blood, collected in a trial of the OX40 agonist ivuxolimab. The receptors shown here come from an adult with an advanced solid tumor such as melanoma, head and neck, liver or kidney cancer.

J is TRBJ2-2 and V is TRBV19; D might be TRBD1 (6 bases). From germline, CDR1 is LNHDA and CDR2 SQIVND (reference sequence). V lost 2 bases and J 9 bases, leaving 10 bases between the germline ends. The CDR3 is 13 amino acids. The DNA of the CDR3 is TGTGCCAGTAGTATACAGGGGCGCCGGGAGCTGTTTTTT. As protein: CASSIQGRRELFF.

This clone was counted once. The chain joins TRBV13 to TRBJ1-1, with a tentative D call TRBD1 (6 bases). V was pared by 5 bases and J by 0 bases, with 13 bases between. CDR3 length equals 15 residues. Germline assignment: CDR1 PRHDT and CDR2 FYEKMQ (reference sequence). The CDR3 region is CASSPGGQLNTEAFF. The CDR3 bases are TGTGCCAGCAGCCCGGGAGGACAGTTGAACACTGAAGCTTTCTTT.

The rearrangement links TRBV7-8 to TRBJ2-7; TRBD1 or TRBD2 may be the D gene (5 bases each). CDR3 length equals 13 residues. V lost 4 bases and J lost 1, with 8 bases in between. CDR1 SGHVS and CDR2 FQNEAQ come from the germline V gene. The CDR3 nucleotides are TGTGCCAGCAGCTGGGGACCATCCTACGAGCAGTACTTC. Translating gives CASSWGPSYEQYF. Full variable domain (remainder filled in from reference TRBV7-8 and TRBJ2-7): GAGVSQSPRYKVAKRGQDVALRCDPISGHVSLFWYQQALGQGPEFLTYFQNEAQLDKSGLPSDRFFAERPEGSVSTLKIQRTQQEDSAVYLCASSWGPSYEQYFGPGTRLTVT.